This entry lists 22 T cell receptor beta chains sequenced from one sample in a study of control samples from healthy donors and cancer patients. Data came from immunoSEQ multiplex PCR; TCRdb stores just in-frame clones and leaves some out. This sample has about 150,000 clones, with roughly 94% found just once. The sample taken for sequencing was blood. The receptors originated from a man in his forties in good health.

The chain uses TRBV5-4 and TRBJ1-1; 8 bases match TRBD1. Losses at the gene ends were 5 bases for V and 3 bases for J; bases not matched to a gene: 9. Germline V lookup: CDR1 SGHNT, CDR2 YYREEE (reference sequence). The CDR3 covers 15 residues. The CDR3 protein is CASRGRDRRDTEAFF. CDR3 coding DNA: TGTGCCAGCAGAGGCCGGGACAGGAGGGACACTGAAGCTTTCTTT.

The chain combines TRBV28 with TRBJ1-5; TRBD1 agrees at 8 bases. Germline lookup yields CDR1 MDHEN and CDR2 SYDVKM. There are 14 residues in the CDR3. V trimming: 4 bases; J trimming: 4 bases; junction bases outside the gene matches: 3. The CDR3 bases are TGTGCCAGCAGTTCGGACAGGGCTAATCAGCCCCAGCATTTT. Protein product: CASSSDRANQPQHF.

The chain carries TRBV24-1 and TRBJ2-2, with D hard to call. The CDR3 loop spans 11 amino acids. The germline V gene encodes CDR1 KGHDR and CDR2 SFDVKD. V lost 7 bases and J lost 5, with 4 bases in between. The CDR3 is CATRGTGELFF. CDR3 sequence (DNA): TGTGCCACCAGAGGAACCGGGGAGCTGTTTTTT.

The V call is TRBV4-1, the J call TRBJ2-2, with TRBD2 as a possible D gene (6 bases). Trimming took off 2 bases at V and 0 bases at J, with 19 bases between the two ends. Looked up from germline, CDR1 is MGHRA and CDR2 is YSYEKL. CDR3 length equals 19 residues. CDR3 DNA: TGCGCCAGCAGCCAATTCCCCCTTGGGGGGACCTCGAACACCGGGGAGCTGTTTTTT. It codes for CASSQFPLGGTSNTGELFF.

The gene calls are TRBV6-2 or TRBV6-3 and TRBJ1-5; D is undetermined. V lost 7 bases and J 6 bases, leaving 16 bases between the germline ends. This CDR3 is built from 14 residues. In germline, CDR1 is MNHEY, CDR2 SVGEGT. The chain's CDR3 is CASTPRGTVQPQHF. The CDR3 DNA follows: TGTGCCAGCACCCCGCGGGGTACGGTTCAGCCCCAGCATTTT.

This chain uses TRBV12-3 or TRBV12-4 with TRBJ2-7, with D possibly called TRBD1 or TRBD2 (5 bases each). V lost 9 bases and J lost 3, with 15 bases in between. CDR3 size: 13 residues. The CDR3 sequence is CARHGTLHYEQYF. The CDR3 bases are TGTGCCAGGCACGGGACCCTACACTACGAGCAGTACTTC.

The table lists this clone with a count of one. The chain uses TRBV18 and TRBJ1-4, with TRBD1 as a possible D gene (5 bases). The CDR3 extends over 13 amino acids. Germline CDR1 is KGHSH and CDR2 is LQKENI. V dropped 3 bases and J dropped 10 bases, with 12 bases sitting between them. The CDR3 DNA sequence: TGTGCCAGCTCACCGGAGCTCCAGGGAAAACTGTTTTTT. Translated: CASSPELQGKLFF.

The J gene is TRBJ1-1, the V gene TRBV28, with D unclear. CDR1 and CDR2 from the germline V gene are MDHEN and SYDVKM. V was shortened by 5 bases and J by 1 base, with 11 bases between the two germline ends. CDR3 length: 14 residues. This CDR3 is CASSLSGRNTEAFF. CDR3 nucleotide sequence: TGTGCCAGCAGTCTCTCTGGGCGGAACACTGAAGCTTTCTTT. Looking up the rest from reference TRBV28 and TRBJ1-1 gives the full variable domain: DVKVTQSSRYLVKRTGEKVFLECVQDMDHENMFWYRQDPGLGLRLIYFSYDVKMKEKGDIPEGYSVSREKKERFSLILESASTNQTSMYLCASSLSGRNTEAFFGQGTRLTVV.

The chain carries TRBV7-9 and TRBJ1-6; no firm D call. The CDR3 has 13 amino acids. V lost 5 bases and J 10 bases, leaving 12 bases between the germline ends. Germline V gives CDR1 SEHNR, CDR2 FQNEAQ (reference sequence). CDR3 DNA: TGTGCCAGCAGCGAGACAACTGGATCACCCCTCCACTTT. It yields the protein CASSETTGSPLHF.

The V gene is TRBV18, the J gene TRBJ2-5, with TRBD2 matching over 8 bases. V lost 3 bases, J lost 1 base, and 16 bases stayed unmatched. This CDR3 region has 19 residues. The germline V gene encodes CDR1 KGHSH and CDR2 LQKENI. The CDR3 loop reads CASSPWEHLRGDLQETQYF. For the CDR3, the DNA is TGTGCCAGCTCACCCTGGGAACACTTGCGGGGGGATCTCCAAGAGACCCAGTACTTC.

This chain joins TRBV5-1 and TRBJ2-7; 8 bases fit TRBD1. This CDR3 has 14 residues. CDR1 is SGHRS and CDR2 is YFSETQ in the germline V gene. Trimming at V came to 3 bases and at J to 3 bases, leaving 5 bases not matched to a gene. CDR3 nucleotides: TGCGCCAGCAGCTCGGGACAGGTCCTCTACGAGCAGTACTTC. It encodes CASSSGQVLYEQYF.

V gene TRBV2 combines with J gene TRBJ2-5; 7 bases are shared with TRBD2. V lost 2 bases and J lost 7; bases outside the gene matches: 10. Germline V gene data show CDR1 as SNHLY and CDR2 as FYNNEI. The CDR3 runs 15 residues. CDR3 region: CASSERGLDRGTQYF. DNA for the CDR3: TGTGCCAGCAGTGAACGTGGACTAGATCGTGGGACCCAGTACTTC.

The genes are TRBV11-2 and TRBJ2-7; a weak D match, TRBD1 (6 bases). The CDR3 runs 13 residues. V dropped 5 bases and J dropped 9 bases, with 17 bases sitting between them. Germline V gene sequence: CDR1 SGHAT, CDR2 FQNNGV. The CDR3 sequence: CASSQGGGLGQYF. CDR3 nucleotides: TGTGCCAGCAGCCAAGGGGGTGGGTTAGGGCAGTACTTC.

The J gene is TRBJ1-2, the V gene TRBV7-2; D not resolved. Germline CDR1 reads SGHTA; CDR2 reads FQGNSA. V lost 4 bases and J lost 6, with 15 bases in between. The CDR3 covers 14 residues. Here the CDR3 reads CASSSPNGVHGYTF. CDR3 DNA sequence: TGTGCCAGCAGCTCACCTAACGGGGTCCATGGCTACACCTTC.

The sample holds one count of this clone. The chain links TRBV7-7 to TRBJ2-7; maybe TRBD2 (5 bases). The CDR3 contains 13 residues. Germline assignment: CDR1 SSHAT and CDR2 FNYEAQ (reference sequence). V was shortened by 5 bases and J by 3 bases, with 11 bases between the two germline ends. As DNA, the CDR3 is TGTGCCAGCAGCCCCGGGGTCTACTACGAGCAGTACTTC. Translating gives CASSPGVYYEQYF. The variable domain in full, completed from reference TRBV7-7 and TRBJ2-7, reads GAGVSQSPRYKVTKRGQDVTLRCDPISSHATLYWYQQALGQGPEFLTYFNYEAQPDKSGLPSDRFSAERPEGSISTLTIQRTEQRDSAMYRCASSPGVYYEQYFGPGTRLTVT.

The gene calls are TRBV4-2 and TRBJ1-1, with 11 bases aligning to TRBD1. V was clipped by 1 base and J by 0 bases; unmatched bases: 1. This CDR3 is 16 amino acids long. Germline V gene lookup returns CDR1 LGHNA and CDR2 YNFKEQ. CDR3 sequence reads: CASSQGDRGMNTEAFF. The CDR3 DNA reads TGTGCCAGCAGCCAAGGGGACAGGGGGATGAACACTGAAGCTTTCTTT.

The chain uses TRBV4-3 and TRBJ1-2, with D possibly matching TRBD1 (6 bases). Per germline, CDR1 LGHNA and CDR2 YSLEER. This CDR3 has 14 amino acids. Trimming shortened V by 0 bases and J by 8 bases, and 13 bases separated the two germline ends. For the CDR3, the DNA is TGCGCCAGCAGCCAAGATTGGGGGCAAAAAGGCTACACCTTC. Translating it yields CASSQDWGQKGYTF.

This sequence joins TRBV2 and TRBJ1-2; D not certain. V lost 3 bases, J lost 5 bases, and 13 bases lay in between. CDR3 length: 14 amino acids. Germline CDR1 reads SNHLY; CDR2 reads FYNNEI. The CDR3 coding sequence is TGTGCCAGCAGTGATAGGGCAGGTCCATATGGCTACACCTTC. It translates to CASSDRAGPYGYTF.

The chain has TRBV30 and TRBJ1-1; a weak D match, TRBD1 (5 bases). This CDR3 has 13 amino acids. Germline V lookup: CDR1 GTSNPN, CDR2 SVGIG (reference sequence). Between the trimmed V and J ends, which lost 1 base and 1 base, there was a span of 7 bases. The CDR3 nucleotides are TGTGCCTGGAGTGGTGGGGGGAACACTGAAGCTTTCTTT. The encoded protein is CAWSGGGNTEAFF.

Comments on this clone: Other nucleotide sequences from this sample produce the same CDR3. The rearrangement uses TRBV5-1 and TRBJ1-1; D is undetermined. CDR1 is SGHRS and CDR2 is YFSETQ in the germline V gene. With 4 bases removed from V and 2 bases from J, the gap between germline ends came to 9 bases. The CDR3 contains 13 residues. The CDR3 region is CASSPDPNTEAFF. As DNA, the CDR3 is TGCGCCAGCAGCCCGGACCCAAACACTGAAGCTTTCTTT.

The genes are TRBV19 and TRBJ2-2; 12 bases fit TRBD2. Germline V gene lookup returns CDR1 LNHDA and CDR2 SQIVND (reference sequence). Trimming at V came to 7 bases and at J to 6 bases, leaving 6 bases not matched to a gene. The CDR3 runs to 15 residues. The CDR3 nucleotides are TGTGCCAGTACCTCTAGCGGGGGGGCCCCCGGGGAGCTGTTTTTT. It codes for CASTSSGGAPGELFF.

This sequence joins TRBV19 and TRBJ2-7; D gene uncertain. V was clipped by 7 bases and J by 3 bases, with 19 bases between them. Germline values: CDR1 LNHDA, CDR2 SQIVND (reference sequence). The CDR3 is 15 amino acids. CDR3 nucleotide sequence: TGTGCCAGTACCCCTACTGTACGGGCCGACTACGAGCAGTACTTC. This encodes CASTPTVRADYEQYF.